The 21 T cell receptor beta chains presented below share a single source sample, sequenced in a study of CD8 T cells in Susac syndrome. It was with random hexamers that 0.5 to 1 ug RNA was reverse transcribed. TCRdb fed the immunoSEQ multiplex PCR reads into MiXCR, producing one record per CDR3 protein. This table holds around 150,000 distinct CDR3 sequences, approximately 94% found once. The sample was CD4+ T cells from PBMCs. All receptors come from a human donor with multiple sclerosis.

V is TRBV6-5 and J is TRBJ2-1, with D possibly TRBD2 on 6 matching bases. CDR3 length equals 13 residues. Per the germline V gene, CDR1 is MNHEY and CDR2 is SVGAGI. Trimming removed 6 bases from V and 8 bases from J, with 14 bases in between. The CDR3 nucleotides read TGTGCCAGCAGCCCGGGAGACAAATATGAGCAGTTCTTC. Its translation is CASSPGDKYEQFF.

The CDR3 nucleotides read TGTGCCATCGGACAGGGCGCGTATCAGCCCCAGCATTTT. Residues: CAIGQGAYQPQHF. The chain carries TRBV10-3 and TRBJ1-5; 8 positions match TRBD1. Germline CDR1 is ENHRY and CDR2 is SYGVKD. The V segment lost 8 bases and the J segment 5 bases; nucleotides outside the gene matches: 5. The CDR3 runs to 13 residues.

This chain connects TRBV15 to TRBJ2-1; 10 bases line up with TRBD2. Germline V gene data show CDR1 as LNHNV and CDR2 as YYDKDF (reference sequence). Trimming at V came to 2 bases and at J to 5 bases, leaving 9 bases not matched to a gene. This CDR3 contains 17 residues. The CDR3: CATSRTYLAGDNNEQFF. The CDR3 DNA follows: TGTGCCACCAGCAGAACCTATCTAGCGGGAGATAACAATGAGCAGTTCTTC.

The CDR3: CASSLKRPQRDTQYF. The CDR3 DNA reads as TGTGCCAGCAGTTTAAAGCGGCCCCAGAGGGATACGCAGTATTTT. V is TRBV27 and J is TRBJ2-3, with a weak D call TRBD2 (5 bases). This CDR3 has 15 amino acids. Germline V CDR1 and CDR2: MNHEY, SMNVEV (reference sequence). Trimming removed 2 bases at V and 6 bases at J, with 15 bases between.

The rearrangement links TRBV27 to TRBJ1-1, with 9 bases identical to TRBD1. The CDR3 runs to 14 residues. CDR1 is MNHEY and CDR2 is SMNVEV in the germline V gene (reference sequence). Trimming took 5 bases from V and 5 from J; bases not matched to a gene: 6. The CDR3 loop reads CASSAWTGETEAFF. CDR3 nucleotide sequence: TGTGCCAGCAGTGCTTGGACAGGGGAGACTGAAGCTTTCTTT.

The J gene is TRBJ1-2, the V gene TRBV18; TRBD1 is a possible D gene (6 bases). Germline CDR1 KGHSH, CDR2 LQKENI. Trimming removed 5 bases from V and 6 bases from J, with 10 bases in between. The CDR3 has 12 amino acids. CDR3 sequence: CASSYAGDGYTF. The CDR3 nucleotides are TGTGCCAGCTCATACGCAGGGGATGGCTACACCTTC.

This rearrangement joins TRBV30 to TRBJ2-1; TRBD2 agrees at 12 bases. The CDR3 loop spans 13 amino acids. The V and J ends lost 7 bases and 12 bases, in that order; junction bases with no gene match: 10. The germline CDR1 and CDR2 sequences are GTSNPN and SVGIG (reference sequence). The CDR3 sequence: CAFNPGLAGLQFF. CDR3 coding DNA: TGTGCCTTTAACCCGGGACTAGCGGGCTTGCAGTTCTTC. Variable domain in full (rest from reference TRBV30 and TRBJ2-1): SQTIHQWPATLVQPVGSPLSLECTVEGTSNPNLYWYRQAAGRGLQLLFYSVGIGQISSEVPQNLSASRPQDRQFILSSKKLLLSDSGFYLCAFNPGLAGLQFFGPGTRLTVL.

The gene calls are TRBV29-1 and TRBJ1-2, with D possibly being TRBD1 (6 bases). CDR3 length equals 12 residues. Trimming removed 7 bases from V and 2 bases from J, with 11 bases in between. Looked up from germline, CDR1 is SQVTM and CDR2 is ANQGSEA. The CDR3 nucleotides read TGCAGCGGGGGGGCACAGAACTATGGCTACACCTTC. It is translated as CSGGAQNYGYTF.

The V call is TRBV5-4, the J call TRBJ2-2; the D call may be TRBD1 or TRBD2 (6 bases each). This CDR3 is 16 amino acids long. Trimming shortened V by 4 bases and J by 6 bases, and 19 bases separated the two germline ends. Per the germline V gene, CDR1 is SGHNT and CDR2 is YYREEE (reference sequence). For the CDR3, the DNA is TGTGCCAGCAGCGGGGGGCCCCAGGGAGGAGCCGGGGAGCTGTTTTTT. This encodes CASSGGPQGGAGELFF. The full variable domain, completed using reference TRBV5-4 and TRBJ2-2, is ETGVTQSPTHLIKTRGQQVTLRCSSQSGHNTVSWYQQALGQGPQFIFQYYREEENGRGNFPPRFSGLQFPNYSSELNVNALELDDSALYLCASSGGPQGGAGELFFGEGSRLTVL.

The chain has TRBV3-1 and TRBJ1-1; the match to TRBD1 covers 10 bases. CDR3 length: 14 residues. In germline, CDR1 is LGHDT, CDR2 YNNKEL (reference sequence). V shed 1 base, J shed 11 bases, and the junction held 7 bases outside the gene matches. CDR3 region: CASSQVVGQGSAFF. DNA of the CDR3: TGTGCCAGCAGCCAAGTGGTGGGACAGGGGTCGGCTTTCTTT.

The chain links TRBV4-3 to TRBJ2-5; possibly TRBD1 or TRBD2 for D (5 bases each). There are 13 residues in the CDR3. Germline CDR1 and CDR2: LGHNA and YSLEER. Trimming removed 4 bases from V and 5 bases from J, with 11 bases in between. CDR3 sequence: CASSLRWGETQYF. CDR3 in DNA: TGCGCCAGCAGCCTTCGTTGGGGGGAGACCCAGTACTTC.

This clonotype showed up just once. The CDR3 is CASSLDEPYNEQFF. CDR3 DNA sequence: TGTGCCAGCAGCTTAGATGAGCCTTACAATGAGCAGTTCTTC. This chain links TRBV7-3 with TRBJ2-1; no firm D call. The V and J ends lost 2 bases and 4 bases respectively, with 9 bases between them. The CDR3 sequence is 14 residues long. Germline V gives CDR1 SGHTA, CDR2 FQGTGA.

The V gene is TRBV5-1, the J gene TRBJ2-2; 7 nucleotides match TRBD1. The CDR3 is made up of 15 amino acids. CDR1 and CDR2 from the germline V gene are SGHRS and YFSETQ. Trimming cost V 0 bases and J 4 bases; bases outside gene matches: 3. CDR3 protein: CASSLGQGSTGELFF. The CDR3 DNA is TGCGCCAGCAGCTTGGGACAGGGAAGCACCGGGGAGCTGTTTTTT.

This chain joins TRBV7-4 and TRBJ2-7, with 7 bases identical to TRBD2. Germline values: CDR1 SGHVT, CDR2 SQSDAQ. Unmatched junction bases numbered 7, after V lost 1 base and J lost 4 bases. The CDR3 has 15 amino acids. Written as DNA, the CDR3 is TGTGCCAGCAGCTTAGTGCTAGCGGCCCAGTACGAGCAGTACTTC. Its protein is CASSLVLAAQYEQYF. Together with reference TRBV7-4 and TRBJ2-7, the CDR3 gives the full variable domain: GAGVSQSPRYKVAKRGRDVALRCDSISGHVTLYWYRQTLGQGSEVLTYSQSDAQRDKSGRPSGRFSAERPERSVSTLKIQRTEQGDSAVYLCASSLVLAAQYEQYFGPGTRLTVT.

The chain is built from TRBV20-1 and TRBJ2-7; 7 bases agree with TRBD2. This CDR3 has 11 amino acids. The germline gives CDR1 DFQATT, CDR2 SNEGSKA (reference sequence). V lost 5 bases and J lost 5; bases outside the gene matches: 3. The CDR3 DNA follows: TGCAGTGCTCACCGGGGGGACGAGCAGTACTTC. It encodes CSAHRGDEQYF.

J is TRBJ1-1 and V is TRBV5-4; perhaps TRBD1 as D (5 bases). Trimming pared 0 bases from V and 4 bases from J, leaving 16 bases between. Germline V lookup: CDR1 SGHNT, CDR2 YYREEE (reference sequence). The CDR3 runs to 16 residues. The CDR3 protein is CASSLGYGGAGTEAFF. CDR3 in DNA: TGTGCCAGCAGCTTGGGATATGGGGGAGCGGGCACTGAAGCTTTCTTT.

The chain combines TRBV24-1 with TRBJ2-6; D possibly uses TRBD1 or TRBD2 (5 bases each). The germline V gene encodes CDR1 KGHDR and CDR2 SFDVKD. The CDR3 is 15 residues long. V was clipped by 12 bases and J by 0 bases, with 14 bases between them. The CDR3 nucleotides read TGTGCCGCTGGGGCAGGGAGCTCTGGGGCCAACGTCCTGACTTTC. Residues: CAAGAGSSGANVLTF.

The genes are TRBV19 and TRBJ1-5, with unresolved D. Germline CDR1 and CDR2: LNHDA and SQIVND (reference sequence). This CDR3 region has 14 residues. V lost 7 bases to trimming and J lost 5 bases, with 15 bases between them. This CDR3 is CASTRAQTDQPQHF. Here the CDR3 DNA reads TGTGCCAGTACCCGGGCCCAAACGGATCAGCCCCAGCATTTT. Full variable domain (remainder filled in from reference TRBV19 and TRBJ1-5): DGGITQSPKYLFRKEGQNVTLSCEQNLNHDAMYWYRQDPGQGLRLIYYSQIVNDFQKGDIAEGYSVSREKKESFPLTVTSAQKNPTAFYLCASTRAQTDQPQHFGDGTRLSIL.

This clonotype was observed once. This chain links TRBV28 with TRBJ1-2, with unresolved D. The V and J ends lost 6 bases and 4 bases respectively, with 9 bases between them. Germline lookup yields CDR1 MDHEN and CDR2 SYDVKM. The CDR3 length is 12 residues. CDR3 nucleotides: TGTGCCAGCAGCGGCCCCCGCTATGGCTACACCTTC. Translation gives CASSGPRYGYTF.

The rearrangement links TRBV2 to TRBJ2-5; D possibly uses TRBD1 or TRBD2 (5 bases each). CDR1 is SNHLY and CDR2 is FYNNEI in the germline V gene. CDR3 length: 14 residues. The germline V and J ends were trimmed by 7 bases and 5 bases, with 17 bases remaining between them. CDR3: CASTQDGASETQYF. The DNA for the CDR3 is TGTGCCAGCACCCAGGACGGGGCAAGCGAGACCCAGTACTTC.

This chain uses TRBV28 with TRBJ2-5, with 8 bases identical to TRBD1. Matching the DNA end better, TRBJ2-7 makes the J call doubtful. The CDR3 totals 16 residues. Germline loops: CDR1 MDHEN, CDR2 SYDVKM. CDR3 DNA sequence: TGTGCCAGCAGCCCTCCGACAGGGGCGAGGGGATACGAGCAGTACTTC. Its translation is CASSPPTGARGYEQYF.